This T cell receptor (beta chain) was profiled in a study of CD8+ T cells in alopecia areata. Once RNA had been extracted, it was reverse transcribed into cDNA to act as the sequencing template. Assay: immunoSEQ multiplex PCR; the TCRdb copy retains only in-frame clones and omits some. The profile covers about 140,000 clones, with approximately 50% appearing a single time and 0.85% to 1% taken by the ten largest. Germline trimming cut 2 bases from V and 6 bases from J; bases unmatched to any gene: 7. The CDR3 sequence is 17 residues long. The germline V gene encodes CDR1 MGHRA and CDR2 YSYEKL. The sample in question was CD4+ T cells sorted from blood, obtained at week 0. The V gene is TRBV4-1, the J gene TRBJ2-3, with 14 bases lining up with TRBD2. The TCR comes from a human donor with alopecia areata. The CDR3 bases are TGCGCCAGCAGCCAAACCGGGACTAGCGGGAGCGATGATACGCAGTATTTT. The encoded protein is CASSQTGTSGSDDTQYF.